Listed below are T cell receptor beta chains from one sample, sequenced in a study of T cells in narcolepsy. The protocol was immunoSEQ multiplex PCR, while the TCRdb copy is restricted to in-frame clones and leaves out a portion. The sample has more than 30,000 clones, around 83% seen once; the top ten hold 0.5% to 0.85%. The sample consisted of memory (CD45RA-) CD4+ T cells from blood. Receptors originate from a human donor in good health. Both conserved end residues are part of each CDR3. Fields, in order: clone size, D gene, V gene, J gene, CDR3 protein, CDR3 DNA. D genes are given only for firm matches. The size entry is marked missing in some rows and otherwise reads once, few, many or a size class.

abundance: .; d_gene: .; v_gene: TRBV5-4; j_gene: TRBJ1-2; CDR3aa: CASSLGRNYGYTF; CDR3nt: TGTGCCAGCAGCTTGGGCAGGAACTATGGCTACACCTTC
abundance: .; d_gene: .; v_gene: TRBV9; j_gene: TRBJ1-2; CDR3aa: CASSLTDEGGYTF; CDR3nt: TGTGCCAGCAGCCTTACGGACGAGGGAGGCTACACCTTC
abundance: .; d_gene: .; v_gene: TRBV6-1; j_gene: TRBJ2-1; CDR3aa: CASSDLDEQFF; CDR3nt: TGTGCCAGCAGTGATCTCGATGAGCAGTTCTTC
abundance: .; d_gene: .; v_gene: TRBV29-1; j_gene: TRBJ1-1; CDR3aa: CSVEYSGTAEAFF; CDR3nt: TGCAGCGTTGAGTATTCCGGGACGGCCGAAGCTTTCTTT
abundance: .; d_gene: .; v_gene: TRBV9; j_gene: TRBJ2-2; CDR3aa: CASSYGGIGSGELFF; CDR3nt: TGTGCCAGCAGCTACGGGGGTATAGGTTCCGGGGAGCTGTTTTTT
abundance: few; d_gene: .; v_gene: TRBV29-1; j_gene: TRBJ1-3; CDR3aa: CSVGLGAGNTIYF; CDR3nt: TGCAGCGTTGGTTTGGGCGCTGGAAACACCATATATTTT
abundance: .; d_gene: .; v_gene: TRBV5-1; j_gene: TRBJ1-1; CDR3aa: CASSLALQGGLVTEAFF; CDR3nt: TGCGCCAGCAGCTTGGCCTTGCAGGGAGGATTGGTCACTGAAGCTTTCTTT
abundance: .; d_gene: .; v_gene: TRBV7-9; j_gene: TRBJ2-5; CDR3aa: CASSPKRRVGETQYF; CDR3nt: TGTGCCAGCAGCCCCAAGCGTAGGGTAGGGGAGACCCAGTACTTC
abundance: .; d_gene: .; v_gene: TRBV6-1; j_gene: TRBJ1-2; CDR3aa: CASSEAGPGGYTF; CDR3nt: TGTGCCAGCAGTGAAGCGGGACCAGGCGGCTACACCTTC
abundance: once; d_gene: .; v_gene: TRBV30; j_gene: TRBJ1-2; CDR3aa: CAWSVNKGQGYTF; CDR3nt: TGTGCCTGGAGTGTAAACAAAGGGCAGGGCTACACCTTC
abundance: .; d_gene: .; v_gene: TRBV6-5; j_gene: TRBJ1-1; CDR3aa: CASSYEGGRTEAFF; CDR3nt: TGTGCCAGCAGTTACGAGGGGGGTCGGACTGAAGCTTTCTTT
abundance: .; d_gene: .; v_gene: TRBV4-3; j_gene: TRBJ2-1; CDR3aa: CASSQEGRNNEQFF; CDR3nt: TGCGCCAGCAGCCAAGAGGGTAGAAACAATGAGCAGTTCTTC
abundance: .; d_gene: .; v_gene: TRBV6-5; j_gene: TRBJ2-3; CDR3aa: CASSYSGHYTDTQYF; CDR3nt: TGTGCCAGCAGTTACTCCGGCCATTACACAGATACGCAGTATTTT
abundance: .; d_gene: TRBD1; v_gene: TRBV28; j_gene: TRBJ1-5; CDR3aa: CASRPTGAYNQPQHF; CDR3nt: TGTGCCAGCAGACCTACAGGGGCCTACAATCAGCCCCAGCATTTT
abundance: .; d_gene: .; v_gene: TRBV5-4; j_gene: TRBJ1-4; CDR3aa: CASSYGSQTTNEKLFF; CDR3nt: TGTGCCAGCAGCTATGGCAGCCAAACAACTAATGAAAAACTGTTTTTT
abundance: .; d_gene: .; v_gene: TRBV16; j_gene: TRBJ1-2; CDR3aa: CASSQNFLGYTF; CDR3nt: TGTGCCAGCAGCCAAAATTTCTTAGGCTACACCTTC
abundance: .; d_gene: .; v_gene: TRBV28; j_gene: TRBJ1-2; CDR3aa: CASLSRRGGILGYTF; CDR3nt: TGTGCCAGCCTGTCCCGCAGGGGAGGCATTCTTGGCTACACCTTC
abundance: .; d_gene: .; v_gene: TRBV9; j_gene: TRBJ1-2; CDR3aa: CASSVAVTGANYGYTF; CDR3nt: TGTGCCAGCAGCGTAGCGGTGACCGGTGCTAACTATGGCTACACCTTC
abundance: .; d_gene: TRBD1; v_gene: TRBV4-1; j_gene: TRBJ1-6; CDR3aa: CASSQEGALNSPLHF; CDR3nt: TGCGCCAGCAGCCAGGAGGGGGCGCTTAATTCACCCCTCCACTTT
abundance: .; d_gene: TRBD1; v_gene: TRBV6-5; j_gene: TRBJ1-2; CDR3aa: CASRYGSDRAYGYTF; CDR3nt: TGTGCCAGCAGATACGGAAGTGACAGGGCCTATGGCTACACCTTC
abundance: .; d_gene: TRBD1; v_gene: TRBV5-1; j_gene: TRBJ1-4; CDR3aa: CASSSGGLEKLFF; CDR3nt: TGCGCCAGCAGCTCAGGGGGCCTGGAAAAACTGTTTTTT
abundance: .; d_gene: .; v_gene: TRBV28; j_gene: TRBJ1-1; CDR3aa: CASSRGEGTNTEAFF; CDR3nt: TGTGCCAGCAGCCGTGGGGAAGGGACGAACACTGAAGCTTTCTTT
abundance: .; d_gene: .; v_gene: TRBV19; j_gene: TRBJ1-2; CDR3aa: CASTRGPLGYGYTF; CDR3nt: TGTGCCAGTACCCGGGGACCTCTTGGTTATGGCTACACCTTC
abundance: .; d_gene: .; v_gene: TRBV11-1; j_gene: TRBJ2-4; CDR3aa: CASSFRAEENIQYF; CDR3nt: TGTGCCAGCAGCTTCAGGGCGGAAGAAAACATTCAGTACTTC
abundance: .; d_gene: .; v_gene: TRBV28; j_gene: TRBJ2-1; CDR3aa: CASSLAGNEQFF; CDR3nt: TGTGCCAGCAGTTTAGCTGGGAATGAGCAGTTCTTC
abundance: .; d_gene: TRBD1; v_gene: TRBV7-8; j_gene: TRBJ2-7; CDR3aa: CASSLVQGAYEQYF; CDR3nt: TGTGCCAGCAGCTTAGTCCAGGGGGCCTACGAGCAGTACTTC
abundance: .; d_gene: .; v_gene: TRBV5-4; j_gene: TRBJ1-4; CDR3aa: CASSFGGTNEKLFF; CDR3nt: TGTGCCAGCAGCTTTGGGGGGACTAATGAAAAACTGTTTTTT
abundance: .; d_gene: .; v_gene: TRBV30; j_gene: TRBJ2-5; CDR3aa: CAWSLPGRSYQETQYF; CDR3nt: TGTGCCTGGAGTCTCCCGGGGAGGAGTTACCAAGAGACCCAGTACTTC
abundance: .; d_gene: TRBD1; v_gene: TRBV6-5; j_gene: TRBJ1-2; CDR3aa: CASSYLTGQGGYTF; CDR3nt: TGTGCCAGCAGTTACTTGACAGGGCAAGGGGGCTACACCTTC
abundance: .; d_gene: TRBD1; v_gene: TRBV5-4; j_gene: TRBJ1-4; CDR3aa: CASSRGTGGLFF; CDR3nt: TGTGCCAGCAGCCGGGGGACAGGGGGTTTGTTTTTT
abundance: once; d_gene: .; v_gene: TRBV28; j_gene: TRBJ1-2; CDR3aa: CASSLEGRFGYTF; CDR3nt: TGTGCCAGCAGTTTAGAAGGGAGGTTTGGCTACACCTTC
abundance: once; d_gene: TRBD2; v_gene: TRBV9; j_gene: TRBJ2-1; CDR3aa: CASSPWVAGYNEQFF; CDR3nt: TGTGCCAGCAGCCCCTGGGTAGCGGGCTACAATGAGCAGTTCTTC
abundance: .; d_gene: .; v_gene: TRBV19; j_gene: TRBJ1-1; CDR3aa: CASSIVENTEAFF; CDR3nt: TGTGCCAGTAGTATTGTGGAGAACACTGAAGCTTTCTTT
abundance: .; d_gene: .; v_gene: TRBV5-1; j_gene: TRBJ1-1; CDR3aa: CASTPQGMNTEAFF; CDR3nt: TGCGCCAGCACGCCTCAGGGCATGAACACTGAAGCTTTCTTT
abundance: once; d_gene: .; v_gene: TRBV6-6; j_gene: TRBJ1-5; CDR3aa: CASKDTGGNQPQHF; CDR3nt: TGTGCCAGCAAAGATACGGGGGGAAATCAGCCCCAGCATTTT
abundance: .; d_gene: .; v_gene: TRBV6-1; j_gene: TRBJ1-1; CDR3aa: CASSEAGRGHNTEAFF; CDR3nt: TGTGCCAGCAGTGAAGCGGGGCGGGGACATAACACTGAAGCTTTCTTT
abundance: .; d_gene: TRBD1; v_gene: TRBV6-5; j_gene: TRBJ1-6; CDR3aa: CASSYRFGQGNSPLHF; CDR3nt: TGTGCCAGCAGCTACAGATTTGGACAGGGAAATTCACCCCTCCACTTT
abundance: few; d_gene: TRBD1; v_gene: TRBV15; j_gene: TRBJ2-4; CDR3aa: CATLRSPQGVAKNIQYF; CDR3nt: TGTGCCACTCTAAGATCCCCTCAGGGGGTAGCCAAAAACATTCAGTACTTC
abundance: .; d_gene: .; v_gene: TRBV6-1; j_gene: TRBJ1-4; CDR3aa: CAGGGTPNEKLFF; CDR3nt: TGTGCCGGGGGGGGGACTCCTAATGAAAAACTGTTTTTT
abundance: few; d_gene: .; v_gene: TRBV4-3; j_gene: TRBJ1-1; CDR3aa: CASSQVLGMNTEAFF; CDR3nt: TGCGCCAGCAGCCAAGTTTTAGGGATGAACACTGAAGCTTTCTTT
abundance: .; d_gene: .; v_gene: TRBV4-2; j_gene: TRBJ2-3; CDR3aa: CASSQDESAGTSSTDTQYF; CDR3nt: TGTGCCAGCAGCCAAGATGAGTCAGCGGGGACATCTAGCACAGATACGCAGTATTTT
abundance: .; d_gene: .; v_gene: TRBV6-1; j_gene: TRBJ2-5; CDR3aa: CASSGLGRPQETQYF; CDR3nt: TGTGCCAGCAGTGGGTTGGGACGGCCGCAAGAGACCCAGTACTTC
abundance: once; d_gene: .; v_gene: TRBV7-9; j_gene: TRBJ1-2; CDR3aa: CASSPWTDHNYGYTF; CDR3nt: TGTGCCAGCAGCCCCTGGACAGATCATAACTATGGCTACACCTTC
abundance: .; d_gene: TRBD1; v_gene: TRBV2; j_gene: TRBJ2-7; CDR3aa: CASSDRGRSYEQYF; CDR3nt: TGTGCCAGCAGCGACAGGGGTAGGTCCTACGAGCAGTACTTC
abundance: .; d_gene: .; v_gene: TRBV28; j_gene: TRBJ2-4; CDR3aa: CASSSWDGVLAKNIQYF; CDR3nt: TGTGCCAGCAGTTCCTGGGATGGGGTTTTAGCCAAAAACATTCAGTACTTC
abundance: .; d_gene: TRBD1; v_gene: TRBV11-2; j_gene: TRBJ2-2; CDR3aa: CASSLEGTVRNTGELFF; CDR3nt: TGTGCCAGCAGCTTAGAGGGGACAGTTAGGAACACCGGGGAGCTGTTTTTT
abundance: .; d_gene: TRBD2; v_gene: TRBV10-3; j_gene: TRBJ2-1; CDR3aa: CAISESGAGKYNEQFF; CDR3nt: TGTGCCATCAGTGAGTCGGGAGCGGGGAAATACAATGAGCAGTTCTTC
abundance: .; d_gene: .; v_gene: TRBV20-1; j_gene: TRBJ1-2; CDR3aa: CSASQGSGYTF; CDR3nt: TGCAGTGCTAGTCAGGGCAGCGGCTACACCTTC